This T cell receptor beta chain is drawn from a study of early T cells in non-severe SARS-CoV-2 infection. Study-wide background: Bulk RNA from unsorted whole blood was sequenced; chains were unpaired.

This clonotype has at least ten counts. Researchers tagged individual cDNA molecules with unique molecular identifiers. TCRdb recomputed calls from the 5' RACE reads with MiXCR, one row per CDR3 protein. The sample yields more than 20,000 distinct CDR3 sequences, over 3.5% seen once. There are 13 residues in the CDR3. Trimming pared 3 bases from V and 0 bases from J, leaving 7 bases between. The germline gives CDR1 SGDLS, CDR2 YYNGEE. Material for sequencing was whole blood. This TCR came from an adult who was a healthcare worker with PCR-confirmed SARS-CoV-2 infection or an uninfected control (not recorded which). This sequence joins TRBV9 and TRBJ2-7, with unresolved D. The CDR3 nucleotides are TGTGCCAGCAGCGCCATTAGCTCCTACGAGCAGTACTTC. Translated, it gives CASSAISSYEQYF. Based on the CDR3 plus reference TRBV9 and TRBJ2-7, the full variable domain is DSGVTQTPKHLITATGQRVTLRCSPRSGDLSVYWYQQSLDQGLQFLIQYYNGEERAKGNILERFSAQQFPDLHSELNLSSLELGDSALYFCASSAISSYEQYFGPGTRLTVT.